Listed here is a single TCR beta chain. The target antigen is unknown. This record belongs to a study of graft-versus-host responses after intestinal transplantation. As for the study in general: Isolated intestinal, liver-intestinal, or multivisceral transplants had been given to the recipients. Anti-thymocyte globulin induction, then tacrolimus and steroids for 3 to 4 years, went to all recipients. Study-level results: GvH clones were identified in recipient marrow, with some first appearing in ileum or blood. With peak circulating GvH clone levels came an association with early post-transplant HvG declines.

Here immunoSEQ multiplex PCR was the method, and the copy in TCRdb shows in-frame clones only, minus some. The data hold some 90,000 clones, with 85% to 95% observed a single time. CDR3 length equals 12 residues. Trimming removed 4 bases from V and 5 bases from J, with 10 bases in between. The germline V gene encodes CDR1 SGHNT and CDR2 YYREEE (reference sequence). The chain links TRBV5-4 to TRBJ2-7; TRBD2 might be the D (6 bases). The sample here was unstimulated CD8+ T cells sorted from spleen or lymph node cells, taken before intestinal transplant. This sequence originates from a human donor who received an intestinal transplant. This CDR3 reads CASSRGLNEQYF. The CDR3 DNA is TGTGCCAGCAGCCGGGGACTTAACGAGCAGTACTTC. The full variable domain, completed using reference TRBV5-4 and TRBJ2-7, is ETGVTQSPTHLIKTRGQQVTLRCSSQSGHNTVSWYQQALGQGPQFIFQYYREEENGRGNFPPRFSGLQFPNYSSELNVNALELDDSALYLCASSRGLNEQYFGPGTRLTVT.